A single sample is the source of the 9 T cell receptor beta chains below, sequenced in a study of cytomegalovirus exposure and HLA in healthy donors. The PCR was carried out with 60 Vbeta primers and 13 Jbeta primers. Produced via immunoSEQ multiplex PCR; TCRdb's table is partial and in-frame only. The sample yields 100,000 to 150,000 clones, roughly four fifths seen once. Sequences were obtained from PBMCs. The receptors derive from a woman between 35 and 50 years old in good health and CMV-seronegative.

This clone came up once. V usage is TRBV4-3 and J usage is TRBJ1-1; TRBD1 aligns across 8 bases. The germline V gene encodes CDR1 LGHNA and CDR2 YSLEER. Germline trimming cut 5 bases from V and 10 bases from J; bases unmatched to any gene: 9. This CDR3 spans 13 amino acids. Here the CDR3 reads CASSSRTGRRAFF. CDR3 nucleotides: TGCGCCAGCAGCTCGCGGACAGGGAGGCGAGCTTTCTTT.

This clone occurred a few times. The genes are TRBV6-5 and TRBJ2-5, with D possibly matching TRBD2 (5 bases). There are 15 residues in the CDR3. V dropped 0 bases and J dropped 5 bases, with 13 bases sitting between them. CDR1 is MNHEY, CDR2 SVGAGI, per germline. The CDR3 DNA reads as TGTGCCAGCAGTTACTCGATCGGGGTAGGGGAGACCCAGTACTTC. Translated: CASSYSIGVGETQYF.

The chain recombines TRBV19 with TRBJ2-1, with D perhaps matching TRBD2 (6 bases). Germline V CDR1 and CDR2: LNHDA, SQIVND (reference sequence). The CDR3 length is 14 residues. V shed 3 bases and J shed 7 bases, with 13 bases lying between them. The CDR3 nucleotides are TGTGCCAGTAGTATGGCGGACGGAGGGAATGAGCAGTTCTTC. The encoded protein is CASSMADGGNEQFF.

This chain links TRBV18 with TRBJ1-1, with 7 nucleotides matching TRBD1. The V gene end was trimmed by 3 bases and the J gene end by 4 bases; junction bases not matched to a gene: 5. The germline gives CDR1 KGHSH, CDR2 LQKENI. The CDR3 extends over 14 amino acids. CDR3 in DNA: TGTGCCAGCTCACCCTTCCAGGGGGTCACTGAAGCTTTCTTT. Amino acid sequence: CASSPFQGVTEAFF.

The J gene is TRBJ2-6, the V gene TRBV7-8; D is undetermined. Deletions cut 8 bases from V and 0 bases from J, with 11 bases between. CDR3 size: 15 residues. Germline V gene sequence: CDR1 SGHVS, CDR2 FQNEAQ. Written as DNA, the CDR3 is TGTGCCAGCCCTACCTCTAGCTCTGGGGCCAACGTCCTGACTTTC. Translated: CASPTSSSGANVLTF.

This chain uses TRBV28 with TRBJ2-7, with 12 bases lining up with TRBD2. The junction had 9 bases not matched to a gene; V was cut back by 3 bases and J by 6 bases. The CDR3 is 16 amino acids. Germline lookup yields CDR1 MDHEN and CDR2 SYDVKM. CDR3 sequence (DNA): TGTGCCAGCAGTTTTTTGACTAGCGGGAGCAGGGTCGAGCAGTACTTC. Its protein is CASSFLTSGSRVEQYF. Filled out from reference TRBV28 and TRBJ2-7, the complete variable domain reads DVKVTQSSRYLVKRTGEKVFLECVQDMDHENMFWYRQDPGLGLRLIYFSYDVKMKEKGDIPEGYSVSREKKERFSLILESASTNQTSMYLCASSFLTSGSRVEQYFGPGTRLTVT.

This clone was detected only a few times. The chain couples TRBV28 to TRBJ1-4, with 7 bases fitting TRBD1. The CDR3 runs to 17 residues. J gave up 4 bases and V 7 bases, and 15 bases lay outside the gene matches. Per the germline V gene, CDR1 is MDHEN and CDR2 is SYDVKM. CDR3 nucleotides: TGTGCCAGCATCCAGAGACCCGGGACAGCTTTTAATGAAAAACTGTTTTTT. Residues: CASIQRPGTAFNEKLFF.

This clone was counted a few times. The genes are TRBV4-2 and TRBJ2-6; 9 nucleotides agree with TRBD1. V was clipped by 3 bases and J by 1 base; unmatched bases: 7. CDR1 and CDR2 (germline): LGHNA, YNFKEQ. The CDR3 consists of 18 residues. The CDR3: CASSQRAGQGSGANVLTF. In nucleotides, the CDR3 is TGTGCCAGCAGCCAGAGGGCGGGACAGGGATCTGGGGCCAACGTCCTGACTTTC.

The chain has TRBV28 and TRBJ2-7, with 9 bases matching TRBD2. This CDR3 region has 15 residues. V was clipped by 3 bases and J by 4 bases; unmatched bases: 7. Per germline, CDR1 MDHEN and CDR2 SYDVKM. The CDR3, as DNA: TGTGCCAGCAGTTTGCCGGGCGGGAGGGGATACGAGCAGTACTTC. It specifies CASSLPGGRGYEQYF.